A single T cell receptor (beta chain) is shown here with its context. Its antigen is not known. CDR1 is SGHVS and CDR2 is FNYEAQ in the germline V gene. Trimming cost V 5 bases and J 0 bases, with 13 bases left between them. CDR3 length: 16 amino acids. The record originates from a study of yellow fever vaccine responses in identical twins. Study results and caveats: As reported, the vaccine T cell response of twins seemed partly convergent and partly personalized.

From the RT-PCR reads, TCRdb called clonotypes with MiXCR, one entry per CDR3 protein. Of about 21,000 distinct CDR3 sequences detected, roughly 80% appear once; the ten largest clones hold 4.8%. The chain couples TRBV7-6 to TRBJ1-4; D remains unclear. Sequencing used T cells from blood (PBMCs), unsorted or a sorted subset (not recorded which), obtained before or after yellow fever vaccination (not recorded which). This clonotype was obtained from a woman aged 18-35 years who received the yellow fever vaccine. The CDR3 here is CASSPQTGTTNEKLFF. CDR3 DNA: TGTGCCAGCAGCCCCCAGACGGGAACAACTAATGAAAAACTGTTTTTT.